This TCR beta chain was sequenced for a study of Tregs in tolerant kidney transplant recipients. General study points: Tregs expanded with activated donor B cells seemed most donor-specific.

The V gene's germline CDR1 is MNHNS and CDR2 SASEGT. CDR3 length: 14 residues. The V and J ends lost 8 bases and 1 base, in that order; junction bases with no gene match: 7. Data came from immunoSEQ multiplex PCR; TCRdb stores just in-frame clones and leaves some out. Of approximately 260,000 clones listed, about 86% are singletons. Thawed PBMCs were FACS-sorted into unstimulated CD4+CD25+CD127- regulatory T cells, CD4+CD25- non-regulatory cells, CD4 and CD8 cells. As to this clone: Its antigen remains unidentified.

The origin of this receptor is a human donor in good health. The sequenced sample consisted of CD4+ T cells from blood. The gene calls are TRBV6-1 and TRBJ1-1; 7 bases agree with TRBD1. CDR3 in amino acids: CASQGDIRNTEAFF. In DNA, the CDR3 is TGTGCCAGCCAGGGGGACATTAGGAACACTGAAGCTTTCTTT.